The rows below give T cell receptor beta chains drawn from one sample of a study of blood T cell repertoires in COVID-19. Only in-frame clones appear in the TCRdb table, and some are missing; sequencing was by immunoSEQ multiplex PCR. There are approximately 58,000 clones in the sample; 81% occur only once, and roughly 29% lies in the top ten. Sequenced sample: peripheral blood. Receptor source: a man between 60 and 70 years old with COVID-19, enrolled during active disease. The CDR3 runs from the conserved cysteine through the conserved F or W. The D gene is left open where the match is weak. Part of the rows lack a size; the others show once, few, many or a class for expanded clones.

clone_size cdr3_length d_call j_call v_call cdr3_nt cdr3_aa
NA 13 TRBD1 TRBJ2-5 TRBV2 TGTGCCAGCATCGGGACAGGTGGAGAGACCCAGTACTTC CASIGTGGETQYF
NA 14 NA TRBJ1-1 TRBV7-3 TGTGCCAGCAGCTTAGGGAGCGGGAACACTGAAGCTTTCTTT CASSLGSGNTEAFF
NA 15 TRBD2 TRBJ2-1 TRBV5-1 TGCGCCAGCAGCTTGGGCCTAGCGGGGGTGAATGAGCAGTTCTTC CASSLGLAGVNEQFF
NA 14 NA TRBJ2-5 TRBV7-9 TGTGCCAGCAGCTTAGCCGGCAGGGTTGAGACCCAGTACTTC CASSLAGRVETQYF
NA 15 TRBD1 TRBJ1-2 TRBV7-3 TGTGCCAGCAGCTTATCGGGGACAGGGGGCGCGGGCTACACCTTC CASSLSGTGGAGYTF
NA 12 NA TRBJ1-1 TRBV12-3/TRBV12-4 TGTGCCAGCAGTTTCGAAAGGGGTGAAGCTTTCTTT CASSFERGEAFF
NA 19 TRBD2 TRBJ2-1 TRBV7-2 TGTGCCAGCAGCTTAGGACTAGCGGGAGGGCGTCGAATCCCGAATGAGCAGTTCTTC CASSLGLAGGRRIPNEQFF
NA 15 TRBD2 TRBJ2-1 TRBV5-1 TGCGCCAGCAGCTTGCTAGCGGGATTATCTAATGAGCAGTTCTTC CASSLLAGLSNEQFF
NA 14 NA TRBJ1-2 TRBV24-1 TGTGCCACCAGTGATCCCGGCAGGGACTATGGCTACACCTTC CATSDPGRDYGYTF
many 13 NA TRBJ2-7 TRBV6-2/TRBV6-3 TGTGCCAGCAGTTGGACAGAGTCCTACGAGCAGTACTTC CASSWTESYEQYF